A single T cell receptor beta chain is shown here with its context. This sample was taken from a study of blood T cell repertoires in COVID-19. This table comes from immunoSEQ multiplex PCR, and its TCRdb copy is limited to in-frame clones, with some not included. The sample holds 90,000 to 140,000 clones, roughly 85% seen once. V gave up 0 bases and J gave up 11 bases, with 13 bases separating them. The germline V gene encodes CDR1 SGHDN and CDR2 FVKESK. The CDR3 is 13 residues long. This clonotype originated in a man over 45 with acute or convalescent COVID-19. The sequenced material came from peripheral blood. The chain links TRBV14 to TRBJ2-5, with D uncertain. The CDR3 loop is CASSQDLVGEQYF. The CDR3 DNA is TGTGCCAGCAGCCAAGATCTGGTCGGTGAGCAGTACTTC.